A selection of T cell receptor beta chains follows, all from one sample in a study of blood T cell repertoires in COVID-19. Measured with immunoSEQ multiplex PCR; TCRdb has only the in-frame clones, and not every one. The repertoire consists of fewer than 450,000 clones, with approximately 88% occurring once and the leading ten covering about 12%. The sample was peripheral blood. These receptors came from a woman between 50 and 59 years old with COVID-19, enrolled during active disease. Both conserved end residues are part of each CDR3. Fields, in order: clone size, V gene, J gene, D gene, CDR3 length, CDR3 protein, CDR3 DNA. The D gene is left open where the match is weak. Only some rows state a clone size, as once, few, many or a class for expanded clones.

size: .
V: TRBV27
J: TRBJ2-7
D: TRBD1
length: 15
CDR3: CASRPGGDRGVEQYF
DNA: TGTGCCAGCAGGCCGGGCGGGGACAGGGGGGTCGAGCAGTACTTC

size: .
V: TRBV21-1
J: TRBJ1-2
D: .
length: 20
CDR3: CASSKIIDRAHTFRPYGYTF
DNA: TGTGCCAGCAGCAAGATTATAGACAGGGCCCATACCTTTCGGCCCTATGGCTACACCTTC

size: .
V: TRBV2
J: TRBJ1-2
D: TRBD1
length: 13
CDR3: CASRGQGSHGYTF
DNA: TGTGCCAGCAGAGGACAGGGATCGCATGGCTACACCTTC

size: .
V: TRBV6-5
J: TRBJ1-6
D: .
length: 16
CDR3: CASSYSRSEISSPLHF
DNA: TGTGCCAGCAGTTACTCGAGAAGTGAAATTAGTTCACCCCTCCACTTT

size: .
V: TRBV19
J: TRBJ1-2
D: .
length: 13
CDR3: CASSPGTPYGYTF
DNA: TGTGCCAGTAGTCCCGGGACACCCTATGGCTACACCTTC

size: .
V: TRBV5-1
J: TRBJ1-2
D: TRBD1
length: 15
CDR3: CASSLGTGEPNGYTF
DNA: TGCGCCAGCAGCTTGGGGACAGGGGAACCCAATGGCTACACCTTC

size: .
V: TRBV3-1/TRBV3-2
J: TRBJ1-2
D: .
length: 12
CDR3: CASSRSGYGYTF
DNA: TGTGCCAGCAGCCGCTCAGGATATGGCTACACCTTC

size: .
V: TRBV30
J: TRBJ1-3
D: .
length: 14
CDR3: CAWSVQTLGNTIYF
DNA: TGTGCCTGGAGTGTACAGACCCTTGGAAACACCATATATTTT

size: .
V: TRBV18
J: TRBJ1-1
D: TRBD1
length: 14
CDR3: CASSPTGANTEAFF
DNA: TGTGCCAGCTCACCAACAGGGGCAAACACTGAAGCTTTCTTT

size: .
V: TRBV6-1
J: TRBJ2-7
D: .
length: 15
CDR3: CASSVARVHSYEQYF
DNA: TGTGCCAGCAGTGTAGCTCGGGTCCACTCCTACGAGCAGTACTTC

size: .
V: TRBV20-1
J: TRBJ2-4
D: .
length: 15
CDR3: CSASSRQLAKNIQYF
DNA: TGCAGTGCTAGTAGCAGGCAACTAGCCAAAAACATTCAGTACTTC

size: .
V: TRBV28
J: TRBJ1-6
D: .
length: 14
CDR3: CASSLPQNNSPLHF
DNA: TGTGCCAGCAGTCTACCCCAAAACAATTCACCCCTCCACTTT

size: .
V: TRBV5-1
J: TRBJ2-7
D: TRBD1
length: 12
CDR3: CASSPDRGEQYF
DNA: TGCGCCAGCAGCCCGGACAGGGGGGAGCAGTACTTC

size: .
V: TRBV15
J: TRBJ2-7
D: .
length: 16
CDR3: CATSRGGFGGFYEQYF
DNA: TGTGCCACCAGCAGAGGGGGATTTGGGGGCTTCTACGAGCAGTACTTC

size: .
V: TRBV27
J: TRBJ2-1
D: TRBD2
length: 14
CDR3: CASRGTSGATGQFF
DNA: TGTGCCAGCAGAGGGACTAGCGGGGCGACCGGGCAGTTCTTC

size: .
V: TRBV29-1
J: TRBJ1-2
D: TRBD1
length: 13
CDR3: CSVEVGTGRGYTF
DNA: TGCAGCGTTGAAGTCGGGACAGGGCGTGGCTACACCTTC

size: few
V: TRBV15
J: TRBJ1-5
D: .
length: 17
CDR3: CATSSRSGGLSNQPQHF
DNA: TGTGCCACCAGCAGCCGGAGCGGGGGTTTGAGCAATCAGCCCCAGCATTTT

size: .
V: TRBV30
J: TRBJ1-3
D: .
length: 16
CDR3: CAWTTGPWSSGNTIYF
DNA: TGTGCCTGGACCACAGGGCCCTGGAGCTCTGGAAACACCATATATTTT

size: .
V: TRBV24-1
J: TRBJ1-2
D: .
length: 14
CDR3: CATIPGHVDSGYTF
DNA: TGTGCCACCATTCCGGGACATGTGGATTCTGGCTACACCTTC

size: .
V: TRBV3-1/TRBV3-2
J: TRBJ2-7
D: TRBD1
length: 13
CDR3: CASSQTGSYEQYF
DNA: TGTGCCAGCAGCCAGACAGGGTCCTACGAGCAGTACTTC

size: .
V: TRBV27
J: TRBJ2-7
D: TRBD1
length: 13
CDR3: CASSVPGQSGQYF
DNA: TGTGCCAGCAGTGTCCCGGGACAGTCGGGACAGTACTTC

size: .
V: TRBV3-1/TRBV3-2
J: TRBJ1-5
D: TRBD1
length: 15
CDR3: CASSPGQAYNQPQHF
DNA: TGTGCCAGCAGCCCGGGACAGGCGTACAATCAGCCCCAGCATTTT

size: once
V: TRBV7-6
J: TRBJ1-2
D: .
length: 19
CDR3: CASSPAPTRTASLNYGYTF
DNA: TGTGCCAGCAGCCCCGCCCCCACGCGGACCGCTAGCCTTAACTATGGCTACACCTTC

size: .
V: TRBV29-1
J: TRBJ2-2
D: TRBD2
length: 15
CDR3: CSVVSGGANTGELFF
DNA: TGCAGCGTTGTATCGGGGGGTGCGAACACCGGGGAGCTGTTTTTT

size: .
V: TRBV3-1/TRBV3-2
J: TRBJ2-7
D: TRBD2
length: 15
CDR3: CASSPLGGGSYEQYF
DNA: TGTGCCAGCAGTCCCCTCGGCGGGGGCTCCTACGAGCAGTACTTC

size: .
V: TRBV7-6
J: TRBJ2-5
D: .
length: 15
CDR3: CASSLAGSLGETQYF
DNA: TGTGCCAGCAGCTTAGCTGGATCACTAGGGGAGACCCAGTACTTC

size: .
V: TRBV21-1
J: TRBJ1-4
D: .
length: 15
CDR3: CASSREVGPAEKLFF
DNA: TGTGCCAGCAGCAGGGAGGTGGGGCCGGCGGAAAAACTGTTTTTT

size: .
V: TRBV6-5
J: TRBJ1-4
D: TRBD1
length: 15
CDR3: CASSRGTAANEKLFF
DNA: TGTGCCAGCAGTCGGGGGACAGCTGCTAATGAAAAACTGTTTTTT

size: .
V: TRBV18
J: TRBJ1-2
D: .
length: 16
CDR3: CASSPGHVLANYGYTF
DNA: TGTGCCAGCTCACCAGGACATGTCCTAGCTAACTATGGCTACACCTTC

size: .
V: TRBV5-1
J: TRBJ1-5
D: TRBD1
length: 15
CDR3: CASSPGQGVNQPQHF
DNA: TGCGCCAGCAGCCCGGGACAGGGGGTTAATCAGCCCCAGCATTTT

size: .
V: TRBV6-5
J: TRBJ1-2
D: .
length: 11
CDR3: CASTAGGGYTF
DNA: TGTGCCAGCACGGCGGGTGGGGGCTACACCTTC

size: .
V: TRBV3-1/TRBV3-2
J: TRBJ2-6
D: .
length: 15
CDR3: CASSQDSSGANVLTF
DNA: TGTGCCAGCAGCCAAGATTCGTCTGGGGCCAACGTCCTGACTTTC

size: .
V: TRBV5-1
J: TRBJ2-1
D: .
length: 13
CDR3: CASSLGQYNEQFF
DNA: TGCGCCAGCAGCTTGGGGCAGTACAATGAGCAGTTCTTC

size: .
V: TRBV7-8
J: TRBJ1-1
D: TRBD1
length: 15
CDR3: CASSPYRGRLAEAFF
DNA: TGTGCCAGCAGCCCGTACAGGGGGCGCTTGGCTGAAGCTTTCTTT

size: .
V: TRBV30
J: TRBJ1-1
D: .
length: 12
CDR3: CAWGGRHSEAFF
DNA: TGTGCCTGGGGAGGGCGGCATAGTGAAGCTTTCTTT

size: .
V: TRBV15
J: TRBJ2-5
D: .
length: 12
CDR3: CATSTHLETQYF
DNA: TGTGCCACCAGCACCCATTTAGAGACCCAGTACTTC

size: once
V: TRBV5-1
J: TRBJ2-7
D: TRBD2
length: 13
CDR3: CASSLSGGFEQYF
DNA: TGCGCCAGCAGCTTAAGCGGGGGGTTCGAGCAGTACTTC

size: .
V: TRBV28
J: TRBJ1-2
D: TRBD1
length: 18
CDR3: CASSSRGSDNRGRVGYTF
DNA: TGTGCCAGCAGCTCCCGCGGATCAGATAACAGGGGGCGAGTCGGCTACACCTTC

size: .
V: TRBV11-2
J: TRBJ1-6
D: TRBD1
length: 16
CDR3: CASSPWTGGADSPLHF
DNA: TGTGCCAGCAGCCCCTGGACAGGGGGCGCCGATTCACCCCTCCACTTT

size: few
V: TRBV2
J: TRBJ1-1
D: TRBD1
length: 13
CDR3: CASRGQGVAEAFF
DNA: TGTGCCAGCAGGGGACAGGGGGTCGCTGAAGCTTTCTTT

size: once
V: TRBV5-1
J: TRBJ1-1
D: .
length: 19
CDR3: CASSLVSGGRRGLDTEAFF
DNA: TGCGCCAGCAGCTTGGTTTCCGGGGGGAGGAGGGGTCTTGACACTGAAGCTTTCTTT

size: once
V: TRBV3-1/TRBV3-2
J: TRBJ2-1
D: TRBD2
length: 16
CDR3: CASSQSGTSGYNEQFF
DNA: TGTGCCAGCAGCCAGAGCGGGACTAGCGGCTACAATGAGCAGTTCTTC

size: .
V: TRBV11-2
J: TRBJ1-1
D: .
length: 13
CDR3: CASSSGTPYEAFF
DNA: TGTGCCAGCAGCTCCGGGACTCCCTATGAGGCTTTCTTT

size: .
V: TRBV27
J: TRBJ2-7
D: .
length: 16
CDR3: CASSLKGALWGYEQYF
DNA: TGTGCCAGCAGTTTAAAAGGGGCCCTTTGGGGCTACGAGCAGTACTTC

size: .
V: TRBV25-1
J: TRBJ1-4
D: .
length: 14
CDR3: CASSEWRGGEKLFF
DNA: TGTGCCAGCAGTGAATGGCGAGGAGGAGAAAAACTGTTTTTT

size: once
V: TRBV6-5
J: TRBJ2-7
D: TRBD1
length: 15
CDR3: CASSSSGTATYEQYF
DNA: TGTGCCAGCAGTTCCTCCGGGACAGCAACCTACGAGCAGTACTTC

size: .
V: TRBV7-2
J: TRBJ1-5
D: .
length: 14
CDR3: CASSLQGTNQPQHF
DNA: TGTGCCAGCAGCTTACAGGGCACTAATCAGCCCCAGCATTTT

size: .
V: TRBV4-1
J: TRBJ1-5
D: .
length: 19
CDR3: CASSPSMIGLGVANQPQHF
DNA: TGCGCCAGCAGCCCAAGTATGATCGGTCTTGGCGTAGCAAATCAGCCCCAGCATTTT

size: .
V: TRBV28
J: TRBJ1-1
D: .
length: 17
CDR3: CASSLSPGGGQDTEAFF
DNA: TGTGCCAGCAGTTTGTCTCCCGGGGGGGGGCAGGACACTGAAGCTTTCTTT

size: few
V: TRBV30
J: TRBJ1-3
D: .
length: 15
CDR3: CAWMGGTASGNTIYF
DNA: TGTGCCTGGATGGGGGGGACCGCCTCTGGAAACACCATATATTTT

size: .
V: TRBV9
J: TRBJ1-1
D: .
length: 15
CDR3: CASSPYLGGNTEAFF
DNA: TGTGCCAGCAGCCCCTATCTCGGGGGGAACACTGAAGCTTTCTTT

size: few
V: TRBV3-1/TRBV3-2
J: TRBJ2-2
D: TRBD2
length: 15
CDR3: CASSQELAGTGELFF
DNA: TGTGCCAGCAGCCAAGAACTAGCGGGGACCGGGGAGCTGTTTTTT

size: once
V: TRBV4-1
J: TRBJ2-7
D: .
length: 17
CDR3: CASSPPSGAAERYEQYF
DNA: TGCGCCAGCAGCCCGCCATCGGGAGCTGCCGAACGCTACGAGCAGTACTTC

size: once
V: TRBV13
J: TRBJ1-6
D: .
length: 14
CDR3: CASSLRSYNSPLHF
DNA: TGTGCCAGCAGCTTACGCAGCTATAATTCACCCCTCCACTTT